This T cell receptor (beta chain) was profiled in a study of metastatic and nonmetastatic thyroid tumors. At the level of the study: Malignant and benign thyroid patients had repertoires compared in peripheral blood and tumor or nodule tissue. Study-level results: Compared with benign nodules, malignant thyroid tumors were reported to have significantly higher TCR beta diversity in both blood and tumor.

As processed by the authors: Building a distant-metastasis classifier for papillary thyroid cancer drew on CDR3 differences across clinicopathological groups. TCRdb used MiXCR to call clones anew from the PCR reads. The V and J calls were determined by TCRdb, not by the authors. The sample yields some 54,000 clones, approximately 19% seen once. In its sample, this clone was seen many times. Its target is not known. Thyroid surgery took place with no prior treatment in any patient. Sequenced input: blood. The clonotype comes from a female donor with papillary thyroid cancer or a benign thyroid nodule (not recorded which). Some clones in this sample may be carry-over from other donors' samples.

The CDR3 coding sequence is TGTGCCAGTAGCATCGGCGCAGGGGGCCGGAATGAGCAGTTCTTC. Amino acid sequence: CASSIGAGGRNEQFF. This chain uses TRBV19 with TRBJ2-1; 8 bases are a match to TRBD1. Germline trimming cut 6 bases from V and 7 bases from J; bases unmatched to any gene: 11. This CDR3 spans 15 amino acids. Germline lookup yields CDR1 LNHDA and CDR2 SQIVND (reference sequence).